The clone carrying this TCR beta chain was counted ten times or more. The sample originates from a study of neurological immune-mediated disorders. One entry per CDR3 protein, called by TCRdb with MiXCR from the 5' RACE reads. The sample holds about 38,000 distinct CDR3 sequences; around 5% are singletons and the top ten take approximately 8.8%. The CDR3 loop spans 16 amino acids. Trimming stripped 2 bases from V and 4 bases from J, with 15 bases between. Germline values: CDR1 ENHRY, CDR2 SYGVKD. Sequenced input: CD4+ T cells from blood. V and J are TRBV10-3 and TRBJ1-3; D is unclear. This receptor was identified in a man aged 18 to 30 in good health. CDR3 bases: TGTGCCATCAGTGAGCCGGCGGGAGTCTCAGGAAACACCATATATTTT. Its protein product is CAISEPAGVSGNTIYF.